This TCR beta chain comes out of a study of T cell changes during pregnancy in multiple sclerosis (dated 2019 in TCRdb). Study-level background: In women with multiple sclerosis, the researchers looked at how the T cell repertoire shifted as pregnancy progressed.

V loses 0 bases, J loses 5 bases, and the germline ends lie 19 bases apart. Reading from cysteine to phenylalanine, the CDR3 counts 17 amino acids. The read is trimmed to its CDR3 DNA, 51 bases read in frame from base 1. Per the germline V gene (reference sequence), SGHKS is the CDR1 and YYEKEE is the CDR2. A remark on this clone: Its antigen target is currently unknown. The sample holds no much larger clone one base away, and base qualities are not on file.

Receptors were amplified or captured by the immunoSEQ multiplex PCR assay. Here the immuneACCESS table is served through TCRdb, limited to in-frame sequences with V and J called. Missing clones are a known gap in these copies; in checked studies unresolved V genes cover under half, and the rest lacks a known reason. The sample data list some 23,000 clones, and around nine tenths of these were observed just once. The ten largest clones take up more than 0.9% of the sample. The sample in question was CD4+ T cells from peripheral blood mononuclear cells, obtained in the first trimester of pregnancy. The V and J segments used are TRBV5-5 and TRBJ2-3; the D gene is perhaps TRBD2, from 7 matching bases. This clonotype was sampled from a female donor in good health, enrolled as a control in a pregnancy study. The CDR3 region: CASSLGSRRGLGDTQYF. In nucleotides, the sequence is TGTGCCAGCAGCTTGGGGTCCCGGCGGGGGCTGGGAGATACGCAGTATTTT.